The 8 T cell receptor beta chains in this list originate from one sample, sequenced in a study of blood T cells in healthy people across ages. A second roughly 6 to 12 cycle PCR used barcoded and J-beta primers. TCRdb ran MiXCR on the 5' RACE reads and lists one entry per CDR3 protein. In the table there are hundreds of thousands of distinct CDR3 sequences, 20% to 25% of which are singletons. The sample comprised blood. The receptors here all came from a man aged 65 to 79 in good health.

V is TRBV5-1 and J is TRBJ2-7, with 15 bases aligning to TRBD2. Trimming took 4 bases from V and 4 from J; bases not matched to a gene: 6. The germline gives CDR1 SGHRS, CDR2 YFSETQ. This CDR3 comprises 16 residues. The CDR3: CASSDGLAGGLYEQYF. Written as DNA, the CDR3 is TGCGCCAGCAGCGACGGACTAGCGGGAGGGCTTTACGAGCAGTACTTC.

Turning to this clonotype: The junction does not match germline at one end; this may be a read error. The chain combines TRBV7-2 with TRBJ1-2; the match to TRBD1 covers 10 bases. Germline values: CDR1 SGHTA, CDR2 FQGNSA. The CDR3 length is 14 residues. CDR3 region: CSSSLGTGVYGYTF. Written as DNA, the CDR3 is TGTTCCAGCAGCCTTGGGACAGGGGTCTATGGCTACACCTTC. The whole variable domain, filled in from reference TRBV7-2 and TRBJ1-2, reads GAGVSQSPSNKVTEKGKDVELRCDPISGHTALYWYRQSLGQGLEFLIYFQGNSAPDKSGLPSDRFSAERTGGSVSTLTIQRTQQEDSAVYLCSSSLGTGVYGYTFGSGTRLTVV.

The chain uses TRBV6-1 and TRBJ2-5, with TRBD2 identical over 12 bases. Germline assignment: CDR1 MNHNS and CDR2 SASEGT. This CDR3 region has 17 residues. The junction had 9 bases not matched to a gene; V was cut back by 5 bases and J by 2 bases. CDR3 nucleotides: TGTGCCAGCAGTCTCTACATGGGGACTAGCGGGCAAGAGACCCAGTACTTC. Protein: CASSLYMGTSGQETQYF.

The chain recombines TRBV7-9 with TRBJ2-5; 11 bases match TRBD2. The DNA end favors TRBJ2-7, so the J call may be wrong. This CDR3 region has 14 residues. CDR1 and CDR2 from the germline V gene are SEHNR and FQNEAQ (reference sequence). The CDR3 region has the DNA TGTGCCAGCAGCAAAGGGACTAGCGGCGACGAGCAGTACTTC. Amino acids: CASSKGTSGDEQYF.

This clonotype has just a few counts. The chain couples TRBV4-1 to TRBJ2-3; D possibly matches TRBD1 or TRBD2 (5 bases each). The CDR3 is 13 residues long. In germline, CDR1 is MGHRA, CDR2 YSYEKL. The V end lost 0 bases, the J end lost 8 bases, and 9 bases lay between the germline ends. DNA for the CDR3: TGCGCCAGCAGCCAAGATCGGGGCGCTACGCAGTATTTT. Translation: CASSQDRGATQYF.

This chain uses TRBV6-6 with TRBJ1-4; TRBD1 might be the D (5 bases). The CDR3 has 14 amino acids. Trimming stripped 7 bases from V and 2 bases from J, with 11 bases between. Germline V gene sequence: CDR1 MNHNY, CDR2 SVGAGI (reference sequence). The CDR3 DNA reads TGTGCCAGCAAGAACAGGTCCACTAATGAAAAACTGTTTTTT. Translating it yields CASKNRSTNEKLFF.

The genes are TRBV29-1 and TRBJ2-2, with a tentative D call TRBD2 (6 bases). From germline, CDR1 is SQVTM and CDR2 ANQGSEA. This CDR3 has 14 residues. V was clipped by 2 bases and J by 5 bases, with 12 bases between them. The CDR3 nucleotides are TGCAGCGTTGAATCACGGGAGTGGACCGGGGAGCTGTTTTTT. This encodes CSVESREWTGELFF.

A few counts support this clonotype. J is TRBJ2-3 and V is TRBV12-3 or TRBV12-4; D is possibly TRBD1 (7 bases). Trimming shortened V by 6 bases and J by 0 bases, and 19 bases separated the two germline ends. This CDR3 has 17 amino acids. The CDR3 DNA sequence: TGTGCCAGCAGCTTAAGGAGGGACAGCCTTAGCACAGATACGCAGTATTTT. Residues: CASSLRRDSLSTDTQYF.